This TCR beta chain was retrieved from a study of blood T cell repertoires in COVID-19. Data came from immunoSEQ multiplex PCR; TCRdb stores just in-frame clones and leaves some out. Among about 200,000 clones listed, approximately 84% were seen once. The CDR3 has 19 amino acids. V shed 5 bases and J 3 bases; nucleotides not matched to a gene: 15. CDR1 and CDR2 (germline): SGHRS, YFSETQ. The gene calls are TRBV5-1 and TRBJ2-6; 9 bases are a match to TRBD2. The origin of this receptor is an older man with acute or convalescent COVID-19. The sequenced sample was peripheral blood. The CDR3 is CASRSRPSGEVGGANVLTF. CDR3 DNA: TGCGCCAGCAGGTCCCGACCTAGCGGGGAAGTGGGTGGGGCCAACGTCCTGACTTTC.